This T cell receptor (beta chain) was observed in a study of blood T cell repertoires in COVID-19. Overall study: Researchers got acute and convalescent COVID-19 samples from the United States, Italy and Spain. Nucleic acid was either cDNA or gDNA, and it came from T cells, B-cell-depleted T cells, or PBMCs.

Study processing details: Reference gene primers were amplified, and this amplification served to estimate nucleated cell counts. The repertoire was sequenced with immunoSEQ multiplex PCR; TCRdb's copy has only in-frame clones and lacks some. The DNA was the basis for D and trimming; V, J and clone size are from that table. The sample consists of 150,000 or so clones, approximately 87% of them appearing once. The germline gives CDR1 LNHDA, CDR2 SQIVND (reference sequence). This CDR3 contains 14 residues. With 6 bases removed from V and 5 bases from J, the gap between germline ends came to 11 bases. Patients of the Seattle cohort, enrolled during active infection, were followed longitudinally.

Specimen: peripheral blood. V and J are TRBV19 and TRBJ1-6; D gene ambiguous. This receptor was taken from a woman in her seventies with COVID-19, enrolled during active disease. The CDR3: CASRENGDNSPLHF. CDR3 nucleotide sequence: TGTGCCAGTAGAGAGAACGGGGATAATTCACCCCTCCACTTT. Full variable domain (remainder filled in from reference TRBV19 and TRBJ1-6): DGGITQSPKYLFRKEGQNVTLSCEQNLNHDAMYWYRQDPGQGLRLIYYSQIVNDFQKGDIAEGYSVSREKKESFPLTVTSAQKNPTAFYLCASRENGDNSPLHFGNGTRLTVT.